Below, one T cell receptor (beta chain) is given with its context. The antigen is not known. With 9 bases removed from V and 3 bases from J, the gap between germline ends came to 12 bases. This CDR3 comprises 12 residues. Germline loops: CDR1 SGDLS, CDR2 YYNGEE. These data belong to a study of T cells after yellow fever vaccination. General study results and limits: Once the booster was given, most primary-vaccination clones reappeared, at about 95% for CD4 and around 90% for CD8.

TCRdb ran MiXCR on the 5' RACE reads and lists one entry per CDR3 protein. The sample lists hundreds of thousands of distinct CDR3 sequences; about 17% were seen once. This TCR derives from a man aged 18 to 29 who received the YFV17D yellow fever vaccine. The rearrangement links TRBV9 to TRBJ2-5; D remains unclear. The source material was PBMCs, sampled before the yellow fever booster vaccination. The chain's CDR3 is CATQKTKETQYF. CDR3 DNA sequence: TGTGCCACCCAGAAAACCAAAGAGACCCAGTACTTC.